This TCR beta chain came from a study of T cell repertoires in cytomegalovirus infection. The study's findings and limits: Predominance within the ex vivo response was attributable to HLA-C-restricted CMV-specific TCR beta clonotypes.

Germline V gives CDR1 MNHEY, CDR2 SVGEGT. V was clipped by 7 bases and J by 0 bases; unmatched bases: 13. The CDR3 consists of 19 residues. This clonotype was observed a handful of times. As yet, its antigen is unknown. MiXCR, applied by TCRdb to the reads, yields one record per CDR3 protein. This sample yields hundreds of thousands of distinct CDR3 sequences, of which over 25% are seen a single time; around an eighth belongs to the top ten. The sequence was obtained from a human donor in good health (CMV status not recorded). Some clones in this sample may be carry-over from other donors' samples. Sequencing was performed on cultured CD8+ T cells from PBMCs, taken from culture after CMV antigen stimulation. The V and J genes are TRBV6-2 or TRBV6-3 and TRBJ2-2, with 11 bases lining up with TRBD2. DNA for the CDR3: TGTGCCAGCATCCACCCCCGGGTAGCGGGGGGGCCGAACACCGGGGAGCTGTTTTTT. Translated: CASIHPRVAGGPNTGELFF.